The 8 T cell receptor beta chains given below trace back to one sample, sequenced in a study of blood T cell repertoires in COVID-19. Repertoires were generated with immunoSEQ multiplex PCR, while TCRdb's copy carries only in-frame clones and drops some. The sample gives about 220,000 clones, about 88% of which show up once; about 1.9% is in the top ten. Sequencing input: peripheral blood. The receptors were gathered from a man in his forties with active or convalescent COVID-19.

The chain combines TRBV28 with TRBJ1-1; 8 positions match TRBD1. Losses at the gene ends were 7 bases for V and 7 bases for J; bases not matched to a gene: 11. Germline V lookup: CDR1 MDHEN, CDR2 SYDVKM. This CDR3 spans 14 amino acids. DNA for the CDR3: TGTGCCAGCACTTCCTACACAGGGGGGAGTGAAGCTTTCTTT. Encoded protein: CASTSYTGGSEAFF.

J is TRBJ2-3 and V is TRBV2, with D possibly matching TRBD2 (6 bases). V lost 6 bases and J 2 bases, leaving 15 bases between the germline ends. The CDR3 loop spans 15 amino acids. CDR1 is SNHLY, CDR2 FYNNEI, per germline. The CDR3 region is CASSSERAITDTQYF. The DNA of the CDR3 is TGTGCCAGCAGCTCGGAGCGGGCGATCACAGATACGCAGTATTTT.

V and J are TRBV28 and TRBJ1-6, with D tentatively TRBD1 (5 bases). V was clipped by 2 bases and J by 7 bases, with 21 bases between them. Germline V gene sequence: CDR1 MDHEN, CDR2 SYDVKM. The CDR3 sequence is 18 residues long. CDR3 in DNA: TGTGCCAGCAGTTTAAAGGTCTGGCCTGACAGCTCCAATTCACCCCTCCACTTT. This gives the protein CASSLKVWPDSSNSPLHF. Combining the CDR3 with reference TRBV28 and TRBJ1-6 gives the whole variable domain DVKVTQSSRYLVKRTGEKVFLECVQDMDHENMFWYRQDPGLGLRLIYFSYDVKMKEKGDIPEGYSVSREKKERFSLILESASTNQTSMYLCASSLKVWPDSSNSPLHFGNGTRLTVT.

CDR3 in DNA: TGTGCCAGCAGTGGCCTTGGGCGGGCGCCGAACACCGGGGAGCTGTTTTTT. Translating gives CASSGLGRAPNTGELFF. The V and J genes are TRBV6-1 and TRBJ2-2, with TRBD2 as a possible D gene (5 bases). Trimming left V 4 bases short and J 0 bases short, with 15 bases between. Germline V gives CDR1 MNHNS, CDR2 SASEGT. This CDR3 has 17 amino acids.

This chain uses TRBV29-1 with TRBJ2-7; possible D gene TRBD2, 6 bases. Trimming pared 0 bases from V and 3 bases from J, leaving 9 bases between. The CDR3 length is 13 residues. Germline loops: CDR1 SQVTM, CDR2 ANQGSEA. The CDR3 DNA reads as TGCAGCGTTGAAGATGGGGGGAACTACGAGCAGTACTTC. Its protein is CSVEDGGNYEQYF.

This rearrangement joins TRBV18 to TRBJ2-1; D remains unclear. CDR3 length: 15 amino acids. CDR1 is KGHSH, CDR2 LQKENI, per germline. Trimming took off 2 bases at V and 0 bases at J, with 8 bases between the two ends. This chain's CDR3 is CASSPTRSSYNEQFF. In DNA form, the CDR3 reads TGTGCCAGCTCACCAACACGGAGCTCCTACAATGAGCAGTTCTTC.

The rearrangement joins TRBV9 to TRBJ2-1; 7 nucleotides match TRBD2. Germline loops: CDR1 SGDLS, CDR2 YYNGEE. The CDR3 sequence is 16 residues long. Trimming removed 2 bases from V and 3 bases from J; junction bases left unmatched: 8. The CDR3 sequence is CASSVWGGANYNEQFF. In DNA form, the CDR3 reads TGTGCCAGCAGCGTGTGGGGGGGAGCCAACTACAATGAGCAGTTCTTC.

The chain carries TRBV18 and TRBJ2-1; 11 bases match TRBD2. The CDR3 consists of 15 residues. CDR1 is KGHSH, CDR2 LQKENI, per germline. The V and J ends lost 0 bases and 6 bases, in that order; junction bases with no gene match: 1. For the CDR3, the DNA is TGTGCCAGCTCACCACCTAGCGGGAGGGGCAATGAGCAGTTCTTC. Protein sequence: CASSPPSGRGNEQFF. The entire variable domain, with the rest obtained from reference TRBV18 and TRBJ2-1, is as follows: NAGVMQNPRHLVRRRGQEARLRCSPMKGHSHVYWYRQLPEEGLKFMVYLQKENIIDESGMPKERFSAEFPKEGPSILRIQQVVRGDSAAYFCASSPPSGRGNEQFFGPGTRLTVL.